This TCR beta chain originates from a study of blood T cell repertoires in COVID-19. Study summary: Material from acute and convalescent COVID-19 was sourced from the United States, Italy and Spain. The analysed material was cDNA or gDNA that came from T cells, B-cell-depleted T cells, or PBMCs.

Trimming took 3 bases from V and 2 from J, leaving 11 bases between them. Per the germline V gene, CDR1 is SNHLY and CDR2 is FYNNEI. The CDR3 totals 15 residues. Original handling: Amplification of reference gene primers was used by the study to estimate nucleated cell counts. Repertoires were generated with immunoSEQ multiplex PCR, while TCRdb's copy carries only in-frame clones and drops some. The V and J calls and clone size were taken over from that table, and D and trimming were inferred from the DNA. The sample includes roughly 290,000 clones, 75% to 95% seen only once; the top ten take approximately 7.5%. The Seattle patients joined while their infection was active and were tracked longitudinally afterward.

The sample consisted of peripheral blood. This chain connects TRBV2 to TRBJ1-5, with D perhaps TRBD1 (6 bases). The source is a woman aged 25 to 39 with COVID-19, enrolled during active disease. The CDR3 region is CASSDSAGGNQPQHF. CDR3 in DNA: TGTGCCAGCAGTGATTCAGCAGGGGGCAATCAGCCCCAGCATTTT.